The source of this T cell receptor (beta chain) is a study of T cell responses to AZD1222 COVID-19 vaccine. This clone is a singleton in its sample. V was shortened by 5 bases and J by 1 base, with 25 bases between the two germline ends. Germline CDR1 SGHKS, CDR2 YYEKEE (reference sequence). The CDR3 has 18 residues. Repertoires were generated with immunoSEQ multiplex PCR, while TCRdb's copy carries only in-frame clones and drops some. The table lists fewer than 100,000 clones, roughly 84% of them singletons. This receptor was obtained from an adult who received the AZD1222 COVID-19 vaccine. This sample comprised peripheral blood, obtained 28 days after the second AZD1222 dose. This chain links TRBV5-5 with TRBJ2-7; D might be TRBD1 (6 bases). The CDR3 loop reads CASRMRSGPGTPSYEQYF. As DNA, the CDR3 is TGTGCCAGCAGGATGAGATCTGGTCCCGGGACACCATCCTACGAGCAGTACTTC.